The 30 T cell receptor beta chains below all came from one sample that was sequenced in a study of CD8 T cells in ankylosing spondylitis. TCRdb called the 5' RACE reads again in MiXCR, with one record for every CDR3 protein. This table holds 200,000 or so distinct CDR3 sequences, approximately 12% found once. Sequenced material: blood, either unsorted or a sorted T cell fraction (not recorded which). The receptors originated from a female donor with ankylosing spondylitis or in good health (not recorded which).

This clonotype was counted many times. The CDR3 spells CASSSRRDGYTF. The CDR3 bases are TGTGCCAGCAGCTCACGACGGGACGGCTACACCTTC. The rearrangement uses TRBV11-3 and TRBJ1-2; weak D call: TRBD1 (5 bases). CDR3 length equals 12 residues. The V gene lost 4 bases and the J gene lost 8 bases, with 11 bases spanning the gap. CDR1 SGHNT and CDR2 YENEEA come from the germline V gene.

This clonotype has ten or more counts. J is TRBJ2-6 and V is TRBV7-7; D is unclear. The CDR3 sequence is 16 residues long. The V end lost 9 bases, the J end lost 0 bases, and 15 bases lay between the germline ends. Germline CDR1 SSHAT, CDR2 FNYEAQ (reference sequence). DNA of the CDR3: TGTGCCAGTTCGGGCACCGTCCTCTCTGGGGCCAACGTCCTGACTTTC. Translation gives CASSGTVLSGANVLTF.

This clonotype occurred a few times. This chain links TRBV12-3 or TRBV12-4 with TRBJ2-1; D is possibly TRBD1 (5 bases). CDR3 length: 14 amino acids. Deletions cut 8 bases from V and 3 bases from J, with 14 bases between. In nucleotides, the CDR3 is TGTGCCAGCCGAATCCAACAGGACTACAATGAGCAGTTCTTC. It yields the protein CASRIQQDYNEQFF.

This clonotype has more than one count but fewer than ten. The chain uses TRBV19 and TRBJ2-1; 9 bases agree with TRBD2. J was trimmed by 3 bases and V by 9 bases; bases with no gene match: 6. CDR3 length: 14 residues. Germline CDR1 reads LNHDA; CDR2 reads SQIVND (reference sequence). CDR3 coding DNA: TGTGCCAGCAGACCTAGCGGGATCTACAATGAGCAGTTCTTC. Encoded protein: CASRPSGIYNEQFF.

Note on this clonotype: A much larger clone sits a single nucleotide away, making a read error possible. The chain combines TRBV5-1 with TRBJ2-1, with 13 bases lining up with TRBD2. Germline V lookup: CDR1 SGHRS, CDR2 YFSETQ. CDR3 length: 16 amino acids. The CDR3 reads CTSSTTGLAGYNEQFF. The CDR3 region has the DNA TGCACCAGCAGCACCACGGGACTAGCGGGGTACAATGAGCAGTTCTTC. The whole variable domain, remainder taken from reference TRBV5-1 and TRBJ2-1, is KAGVTQTPRYLIKTRGQQVTLSCSPISGHRSVSWYQQTPGQGLQFLFEYFSETQRNKGNFPGRFSGRQFSNSRSEMNVSTLELGDSALYLCTSSTTGLAGYNEQFFGPGTRLTVL.

In this sample, this clonotype turned up a few times. The rearrangement joins TRBV15 to TRBJ2-1, with D possibly TRBD2 on 6 matching bases. Per germline, CDR1 LNHNV and CDR2 YYDKDF (reference sequence). The CDR3 consists of 16 residues. The V end was cut by 5 bases, the J end by 1 base, with 15 bases between. CDR3 DNA: TGTGCCACCAGCGGAGCCGCCGGGAGTTCCTACAATGAGCAGTTCTTC. It codes for CATSGAAGSSYNEQFF.

The sample holds many counts of this clonotype. The rearrangement joins TRBV11-2 to TRBJ2-1; maybe TRBD2 (5 bases). Germline CDR1 reads SGHAT; CDR2 reads FQNNGV. The CDR3 runs 18 residues. The V gene lost 5 bases and the J gene lost 0 bases, with 20 bases spanning the gap. This chain's CDR3 is CASSLLPGRRSSYNEQFF. The CDR3 nucleotides read TGTGCCAGCAGCCTCCTCCCGGGCCGGAGGAGCTCCTACAATGAGCAGTTCTTC.

This clonotype occurred many times. V usage is TRBV7-8 and J usage is TRBJ1-1; D may be TRBD1 (5 bases). V gave up 0 bases and J gave up 4 bases, with 21 bases separating them. In germline, CDR1 is SGHVS, CDR2 FQNEAQ. The CDR3 length is 18 residues. The CDR3 is CASSLATHRAGAGTEAFF. CDR3 coding DNA: TGTGCCAGCAGCTTAGCTACGCACCGGGCTGGGGCGGGCACTGAAGCTTTCTTT. The full variable domain, completed using reference TRBV7-8 and TRBJ1-1, is GAGVSQSPRYKVAKRGQDVALRCDPISGHVSLFWYQQALGQGPEFLTYFQNEAQLDKSGLPSDRFFAERPEGSVSTLKIQRTQQEDSAVYLCASSLATHRAGAGTEAFFGQGTRLTVV.

Points on this clonotype: A much bigger clone sits one base away, suggesting this may be a read error. CDR3 DNA: TGCAGCGTTGTGGGGGGACAGGCGGGAGGGGTAGCTTTCTTT. Its protein product is CSVVGGQAGGVAFF. The chain uses TRBV29-1 and TRBJ1-1; 8 bases are shared with TRBD1. CDR1 is SQVTM, CDR2 ANQGSEA, per germline. V gave up 4 bases and J gave up 10 bases; unmatched junction bases: 14. The CDR3 extends over 14 amino acids.

There are many counts of this clonotype. The chain carries TRBV28 and TRBJ1-2, with 7 bases identical to TRBD1. The CDR3 sequence is 16 residues long. Losses at the gene ends were 6 bases for V and 3 bases for J; bases not matched to a gene: 13. From germline, CDR1 is MDHEN and CDR2 SYDVKM. The CDR3 DNA reads TGTGCCAGCAGACCCTACCCCGGACAGGAGGACTATGGCTACACCTTC. It is translated as CASRPYPGQEDYGYTF.

The table lists this clonotype with a few counts. The genes are TRBV4-2 and TRBJ1-5; D gene ambiguous. V was trimmed by 0 bases and J by 5 bases, leaving 5 bases between them. This CDR3 has 13 residues. Germline V CDR1 and CDR2: LGHNA, YNFKEQ. CDR3 DNA: TGTGCCAGCAGCCAAGAGGCAGATCAGCCCCAGCATTTT. Its protein product is CASSQEADQPQHF.

This clonotype showed up many times. This chain connects TRBV20-1 to TRBJ1-4; no definite D call. This CDR3 spans 15 amino acids. V was trimmed by 0 bases and J by 3 bases, leaving 11 bases between them. CDR1 and CDR2 from the germline V gene are DFQATT and SNEGSKA (reference sequence). CDR3 nucleotides: TGCAGTGCTAGAGATTGGGGATCAGCTAATGAAAAACTGTTTTTT. Translation: CSARDWGSANEKLFF.

This clonotype was counted ten times or more. The rearrangement uses TRBV20-1 and TRBJ1-5; unclear D gene. The CDR3 length is 13 residues. Trimming stripped 2 bases from V and 2 bases from J, with 7 bases between. Germline CDR1 is DFQATT and CDR2 is SNEGSKA (reference sequence). CDR3 amino acids: CSARPPGNQPQHF. The CDR3 bases are TGCAGTGCTAGACCCCCAGGCAATCAGCCCCAGCATTTT.

This clonotype was found many times. The chain links TRBV6-6 to TRBJ2-2, with D hard to call. CDR3 length equals 12 residues. V was clipped by 0 bases and J by 6 bases, with 2 bases between them. Germline loops: CDR1 MNHNY, CDR2 SVGAGI (reference sequence). CDR3 protein: CASSYSAGELFF. For the CDR3, the DNA is TGTGCCAGCAGTTACTCGGCCGGGGAGCTGTTTTTT.

This clonotype came up a few times. CDR3 DNA: TGTGCCAGCAGTATTACAGGGGGCGGCACCGGGGAGCTGTTTTTT. It specifies CASSITGGGTGELFF. The chain uses TRBV6-1 and TRBJ2-2; 9 bases are a match to TRBD1. Germline lookup yields CDR1 MNHNS and CDR2 SASEGT. This CDR3 contains 15 residues. After removal of 5 bases from V and 4 bases from J, the junction contained 5 bases not matched to a gene.

The chain combines TRBV15 with TRBJ1-1; D gene uncertain. Germline values: CDR1 LNHNV, CDR2 YYDKDF (reference sequence). This CDR3 spans 13 amino acids. The ends were cut back, 11 bases at V and 2 bases at J, with 15 bases in the middle. The CDR3 here is CASQEHFNTEAFF. The CDR3 DNA reads TGTGCCTCCCAGGAGCATTTTAACACTGAAGCTTTCTTT.

This clonotype was detected many times. The V call is TRBV9, the J call TRBJ2-7; 9 nucleotides align to TRBD2. The CDR3 sequence is 15 residues long. Trimming removed 0 bases from V and 4 bases from J; junction bases left unmatched: 5. In germline, CDR1 is SGDLS, CDR2 YYNGEE. CDR3 sequence reads: CASSVVASGIYEQYF. CDR3 in DNA: TGTGCCAGCAGCGTAGTGGCTAGCGGGATATACGAGCAGTACTTC.

Turning to this clonotype: A much larger clone is a single base away; this may be a read error. The rearrangement joins TRBV12-3 or TRBV12-4 to TRBJ2-2; unclear D gene. The V end was cut by 8 bases, the J end by 7 bases, with 11 bases between. The CDR3 has 12 residues. The chain's CDR3 is CASPLSDGELFF. In DNA form, the CDR3 reads TGTGCCAGCCCCCTCAGTGACGGGGAGCTGTTTTTT.

This clonotype has a handful of counts. The gene calls are TRBV2 and TRBJ1-5, with 10 bases lining up with TRBD1. CDR3 length: 16 residues. The germline V gene encodes CDR1 SNHLY and CDR2 FYNNEI. Trimming cost V 6 bases and J 6 bases; bases outside gene matches: 11. This chain's CDR3 is CASRGDRGLGVQPQHF. In nucleotides, the CDR3 is TGTGCCAGCAGGGGTGACAGGGGGCTAGGGGTTCAGCCCCAGCATTTT.

The chain recombines TRBV5-6 with TRBJ2-2; D gene uncertain. Trimming left V 1 base short and J 2 bases short, with 9 bases between. This CDR3 comprises 15 residues. The V gene's germline CDR1 is SGHDT and CDR2 YYEEEE. This chain's CDR3 is CASSLWARNTGELFF. Written as DNA, the CDR3 is TGTGCCAGCAGCTTGTGGGCTCGAAACACCGGGGAGCTGTTTTTT.

This clonotype was counted many times. The rearrangement uses TRBV10-3 and TRBJ1-6, with D uncertain. The V end was cut by 0 bases, the J end by 7 bases, with 13 bases between. The CDR3 loop spans 16 amino acids. The germline gives CDR1 ENHRY, CDR2 SYGVKD. The CDR3 DNA follows: TGTGCCATCAGTGAGTCCCTTGGCGGATTAAATTCACCCCTCCACTTT. Amino acid sequence: CAISESLGGLNSPLHF.

The gene calls are TRBV10-3 and TRBJ1-6, with D possibly TRBD1 on 6 matching bases. V lost 6 bases and J lost 5, with 14 bases in between. CDR3 length: 15 amino acids. Per germline, CDR1 ENHRY and CDR2 SYGVKD. CDR3 in DNA: TGTGCCATCAGCTCCCGACAGGCTGATAATTCACCCCTCCACTTT. Translating it yields CAISSRQADNSPLHF.

This clonotype was observed many times. The chain links TRBV20-1 to TRBJ1-2, with D hard to call. The CDR3 extends over 10 amino acids. The germline CDR1 and CDR2 sequences are DFQATT and SNEGSKA (reference sequence). V was pared by 0 bases and J by 7 bases, with 3 bases between. The CDR3 is CSAREVGYTF. CDR3 sequence (DNA): TGCAGTGCTAGAGAGGTTGGCTACACCTTC.

This clonotype was detected many times. This chain uses TRBV12-3 or TRBV12-4 with TRBJ2-7; the D is unclear. This CDR3 contains 12 residues. Trimming shortened V by 2 bases and J by 2 bases, and 4 bases separated the two germline ends. The CDR3, as DNA: TGTGCCAGCAGTTTAAGCGCCTACGAGCAGTACTTC. Translation gives CASSLSAYEQYF.

The rearrangement joins TRBV9 to TRBJ2-5; perhaps TRBD2 as D (6 bases). The CDR3 runs 15 residues. Trimming took off 5 bases at V and 7 bases at J, with 21 bases between the two ends. Germline assignment: CDR1 SGDLS and CDR2 YYNGEE. CDR3 amino acids: CASSAAWGETVTQYF. The DNA of the CDR3 is TGTGCCAGCAGTGCCGCTTGGGGGGAGACGGTGACCCAGTACTTC.

This clonotype showed up many times. This chain links TRBV3-1 with TRBJ2-5, with 8 positions matching TRBD2. V shed 4 bases, J shed 4 bases, and the junction held 5 bases outside the gene matches. Germline CDR1 reads LGHDT; CDR2 reads YNNKEL (reference sequence). The CDR3 totals 14 residues. The CDR3 DNA follows: TGTGCCAGCAGCCCGAGCGGGAGCCCAGAGACCCAGTACTTC. Its protein product is CASSPSGSPETQYF.

This clonotype was detected once. This chain joins TRBV12-3 or TRBV12-4 and TRBJ1-1; 11 bases agree with TRBD1. The CDR3 extends over 17 amino acids. V gave up 5 bases and J gave up 3 bases; unmatched junction bases: 11. Written as DNA, the CDR3 is TGTGCCAGCAGTGTACACGGACCGGGACAGGGGGACACTGAAGCTTTCTTT. It codes for CASSVHGPGQGDTEAFF.

The chain joins TRBV11-3 to TRBJ2-1, with 9 bases matching TRBD1. The CDR3 covers 17 residues. V was clipped by 5 bases and J by 0 bases; unmatched bases: 8. CDR1 is SGHNT, CDR2 YENEEA, per germline. The CDR3 is CASSPRTGASSYNEQFF. The CDR3 nucleotides read TGTGCCAGCAGCCCCCGGACAGGGGCTAGCTCCTACAATGAGCAGTTCTTC.

The V call is TRBV9, the J call TRBJ2-1; D gene ambiguous. Germline V gene data show CDR1 as SGDLS and CDR2 as YYNGEE. Trimming shortened V by 2 bases and J by 4 bases, and 4 bases separated the two germline ends. The CDR3 runs 12 residues. Here the CDR3 reads CASSVGYNEQFF. The CDR3 DNA reads as TGTGCCAGCAGCGTTGGGTACAATGAGCAGTTCTTC.

V usage is TRBV29-1 and J usage is TRBJ2-1; weak D call: TRBD1 (5 bases). CDR1 is SQVTM, CDR2 ANQGSEA, per germline. The CDR3 loop spans 15 amino acids. Trimming pared 1 base from V and 0 bases from J, leaving 10 bases between. CDR3 coding DNA: TGCAGCGTTGAAGGCACAGGCAGCTCCTACAATGAGCAGTTCTTC. The encoded protein is CSVEGTGSSYNEQFF.